The sequence of this T cell receptor beta chain was determined in a study of cytomegalovirus exposure and HLA in healthy donors (dated by TCRdb to about 2017). Regarding the complete study: An earlier analysis of some 500 of the donors reported more than 250 Gb of sequence data and 117 million unique TCR beta sequences from some 180 million T cells. Donor age, sex, ethnicity and CMV serostatus were compiled together with the repertoire data. Of the 398 genotyped donors, 65% to 90% fell in the genetic ancestry cluster associated with self-reported Caucasian donors. An earlier analysis of 500 to 650 of the donors applied high-throughput TCR beta sequencing to assess whether each TCR beta V gene segment acted as functional or pseudogenic. Rather than drawing on any new phenotypic data, the later analysis identified candidate immune exposures from TCR beta sequences and the way those sequences occurred across donors. Roughly 5 DR-DQ haplotypes were handled as single units for association and clustering, since linkage in the cohort was strong. HLA typing included class I and class II loci at four-digit resolution. The number of donors typed differed by locus, with 629-630 for A, B, C, DRB1 and DQB1, around 500 for DQA1, approximately 570 for DPA1, and under 490 for DPB1. In addition to the first cohort of 650 to 800 subjects, a separate validation cohort of approximately 120 different subjects was used. Among about 360 genotyped donors of the cohort, an average of approximately 240,000 unique TCR beta nucleotide sequences were sequenced per donor, around 18% of them non-productive. The study combined high-throughput TCR immunosequencing, statistical association of individual TCRs with disease status, and machine learning to predict cytomegalovirus infection status. Around 330 gigabases of sequencing data and around 90 million unique TCR sequences made up an early release that covered over 550 HLA-typed donors. In a later genetic analysis, genome-wide SNP genotypes for about three fifths of the 666 donors were used, and that subset was treated as a discovery cohort. In a later analysis, previously published TCR beta repertoires from some 640 donors were re-analyzed and high-resolution HLA genotyping was added so that TCR occurrence patterns could be studied. The study aimed to test whether cataloging public T cell receptors could reveal signatures of past pathogen exposure. The study used immunosequencing to profile the T cell repertoires of more than 650 subjects and linked those repertoires to cytomegalovirus serostatus. Every repertoire in the discovery cohort had been generated on one and the same sequencing platform.

The library was produced with the immunoSEQ multiplex PCR assay. The multiplex PCR relied on a mix of 60 forward primers for TCR Vbeta segments and 13 reverse primers for TCR Jbeta segments. A multiplex PCR assay on genomic DNA amplified the CDR3 region of rearranged TCR beta genes. The Illumina HiSeq System was used to sequence the amplified TCR beta libraries as 87-base-pair reads. Per the authors' processing: In a later analysis, tens of millions of unique TCR beta chains were counted across the 500 to 850 repertoires, and around 11 million of these chains were shared by at least two donors. A nearest-neighbor algorithm error-corrected the raw reads and collapsed the reads into unique sequences, merging closely related sequences to remove PCR and sequencing errors. Alignment of CDR3 sequences to IMGT reference sequences was used to assign V, D and J gene segments. Each retained sequence needed at least a six-nucleotide match to both a V gene segment and a J gene segment. Rearrangements were called productive when the CDR3 lacked stop codons and stayed in frame with V and J; all others were non-productive. CDR3 was defined by IMGT convention, running from the second conserved V-encoded cysteine to the conserved J-encoded phenylalanine. Sequences without an unambiguous match to a single V gene segment were excluded from the earlier analysis of over 500 of the donors. In an earlier analysis of some 590 of the donors, V segments were called functional above 56.7% productive rearrangements and were called segregating when the between-donor standard deviation exceeded 5%. To diagnose cytomegalovirus status from the catalog of TCR beta chain sequences, a statistical classification framework was built. In a later analysis, V and J genes were assigned by comparing TCR nucleotide sequences against IMGT/GENE-DB human TR gene sequences. The TCRdist pipeline was used in a later analysis to assign CDR3 sequences and most-parsimonious VDJ recombination scenarios. In a later analysis, each TCR beta chain was defined by its CDR3 amino acid sequence together with its V-gene family, and reads without a unique V-gene family were excluded. In a later analysis, around 650 highly shared, low-generation-probability nucleotide sequences were removed to address suspected cross-contamination and a sequencing artifact. For each public chain, a later analysis derived a clonal expansion index from normalized ranks of inferred template counts within each repertoire. A later analysis computed generation probabilities with a VDJ recombination model fitted to out-of-frame rearrangements, and checked the results against IGoR. In a later analysis, TCR-TCR, TCR-HLA and TCR-CMV co-occurrence was scored with hypergeometric tests, and a repertoire-size bias correction was applied to TCR pairs. A later analysis estimated false discovery rates by permuting HLA or CMV assignments 20 times. In a later analysis, co-occurring TCRs were grouped using DBSCAN, with TCRdist sequence similarity added in when clustering inside HLA-allele-positive subsets. Repertoires with fewer than 30,000 or more than 120,000 public chains, plus five repertoires with anomalous nucleotide sharing, were excluded from co-occurrence clustering. TCRdb provides this immuneACCESS table in a form limited to in-frame rearrangements. Some clones are lacking; in checked studies, under half of them reflect an unresolved V gene, and why the rest are absent is not known. The DNA was the basis for D and trimming; V, J and clone size are from that table. The sample profile shows around 120,000 clones; less than 85% of them were found once. Clones ranked in the top ten supply approximately 3.8% of the sample.

Beyond this particular receptor, the publication reports: Sequencing depth was assumed to be roughly uniform across donors in the presence/absence analyses, though that assumption may not hold. This cohort had only TCR beta chains sequenced, and the lack of alpha or paired-chain data limited which features could be detected. Because HLA typing was unavailable for some donors at each locus, only the typed subset was used in association tests. Some IMGT-functional V segments, including TRBV6-2 and TRBV6-3, could not be told apart with the 87-base-pair reads, so those segments were excluded. An earlier analysis of approximately 540 of the donors showed that most TCR beta V segments appeared in productive rearrangements either about 87% or about 30% of the time, which broadly matched IMGT annotations. A later genetic analysis associated a missense DCLRE1C variant with V-gene and J-gene trimming of TCR beta chains, and an independent cohort replicated the association. The authors suggested that the approach could potentially be generalized to other disease states and immunological phenotypes. CMV serostatus was the only immune exposure information available for the cohort. A later genetic analysis reported fewer N-insertions in productive TCRs among donors in an Asian-associated ancestry cluster than the roughly 670-donor mean. In a later analysis, more than 15,000 TCR beta sequences were associated with specific HLA alleles at a false discovery rate of 0.05. A few of the identified cytomegalovirus-associated TCR beta chains were confirmed in vitro to be specific for cytomegalovirus antigens. A cluster of highly shared sequence variants was judged likely to represent a technical artifact of the sequencing pipeline. The study gave a list of roughly 150 TCR beta chains associated with cytomegalovirus. According to a later analysis, most CMV-associated TCR beta chains appeared to be HLA-restricted, and the HLA associations seemed to be driven largely by CMV exposure. Correlated functional status among segregating V segments might be attributable to linkage disequilibrium, but an unknown experimental factor could not be ruled out. In a later analysis, several top co-occurrence clusters were reported to appear linked to parvovirus B19, influenza, CMV and Epstein-Barr virus. Compared with equally common non-associated chains, HLA-associated TCR beta chains in a later analysis were more clonally expanded and had lower generation probabilities. A further reported finding was that TCR beta sequences accurately predicted the HLA-A and HLA-B alleles for most subjects in the first cohort. Assigning TCR associations to individual alleles was difficult when HLA alleles, especially DR and DQ, strongly co-occurred. Across donors, most TCR sequences were observed very rarely, whereas some public TCRs were present in many individuals. The classifier was reported to diagnose cytomegalovirus status with high specificity and sensitivity in both the original cohort and the validation cohort. According to a later analysis, TCR association rates differed among HLA loci, with DRB1 alleles showing the most associated TCRs and HLA-C alleles showing the fewest. Because counts were too low, 15 to 20 rarely observed V segments, including chromosome 9 orphons, were excluded from the earlier analysis of some 540 of the donors.

There are 15 amino acids in the CDR3, from cysteine to phenylalanine inclusive. Only the CDR3 region is kept as DNA, spanning 45 bases read in frame from base 1. V is trimmed back by 8 bases and J by 3 bases, and the junction contains 8 bases that no gene match accounts for. CDR1 and CDR2 were assigned from the germline V gene (reference sequence) as LNHDA and SQIVND. This clone was recorded only once. Its antigen is not yet known. It has no much larger one-base neighbor in the sample; base qualities were not kept. The cohort was made up of roughly 670 healthy bone marrow donors. At the time of sampling, every cohort member was nominally healthy, though immune exposures that went unrecorded were likely present. The donor was CMV seronegative and was included in the group of 352 seronegative cohort members. Every donor gave a peripheral blood sample, and the peripheral blood mononuclear cells from that sample were used for TCR beta sequencing. Genomic DNA was extracted from the blood cell samples with the Qiagen DNeasy Blood Extraction Kit.

The sequence came from a woman aged 40 to 50 in good health and CMV-seronegative. In this chain, TRBV19 is recombined with TRBJ2-7; 12 middle bases align to TRBD2. Sequences were obtained from PBMCs. DNA sequence: TGTGCCAGTTTGGACCTAGCGGGAGGGCGCTACGAGCAGTACTTC. This encodes CASLDLAGGRYEQYF.